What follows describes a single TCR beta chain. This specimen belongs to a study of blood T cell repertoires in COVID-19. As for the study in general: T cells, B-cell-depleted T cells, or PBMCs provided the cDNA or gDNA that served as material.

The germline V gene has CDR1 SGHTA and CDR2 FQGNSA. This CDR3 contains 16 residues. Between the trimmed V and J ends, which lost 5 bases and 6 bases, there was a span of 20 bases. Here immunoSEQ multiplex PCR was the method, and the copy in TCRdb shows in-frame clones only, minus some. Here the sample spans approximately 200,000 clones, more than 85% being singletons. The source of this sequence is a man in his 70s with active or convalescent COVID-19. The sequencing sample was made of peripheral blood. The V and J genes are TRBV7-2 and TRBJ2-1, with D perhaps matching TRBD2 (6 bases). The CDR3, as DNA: TGTGCCAGCAGCAGCGCCGGGACTCCCCCCGGCAATGAGCAGTTCTTC. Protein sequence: CASSSAGTPPGNEQFF.